This TCR beta chain comes out of a study of shared clonotypes between healthy human individuals. TCRdb's table, derived via immunoSEQ multiplex PCR, lists solely in-frame clones and lacks some. The repertoire holds 600,000 or so clones, with about 95% as singletons. CD45RO-negative, CCR7-positively selected cells formed the naive CD8 fraction, excluding terminally differentiated effector memory CD45RA+ cells. V lost 3 bases to trimming and J lost 4 bases; unmatched junction nucleotides: 8. CDR1 and CDR2 from the germline V gene are PRHDT and FYEKMQ (reference sequence). The CDR3 contains 16 residues. Note on this clone: Its target is unknown.

Overall study results and limits: In general, naive subsets displayed greater estimated richness than memory subsets did.

V gene TRBV13 combines with J gene TRBJ2-2; 7 bases are a match to TRBD2. Sequenced: naive CD8+ T cells sorted from blood. The TCR sequence derives from a woman aged 25 to 39 in good health. The DNA for the CDR3 is TGTGCCAGCAGCTTTGGCGGGAGCCCTAGCACCGGGGAGCTGTTTTTT. The encoded protein is CASSFGGSPSTGELFF.